This T cell receptor (beta chain) was identified in a study of T cell changes during pregnancy in multiple sclerosis. Repertoires were generated with immunoSEQ multiplex PCR, while TCRdb's copy carries only in-frame clones and drops some. This sample has about 33,000 clones; about 89% occur once, and the top ten carry 2.8%. The sample holds one count of this clone. The CDR3 is made up of 15 amino acids. The germline CDR1 and CDR2 sequences are SGHRS and YFSETQ. J lost 10 bases, V lost 0 bases, and 10 bases had no gene match. The chain recombines TRBV5-1 with TRBJ2-4, with TRBD1 matching 7 bases. This receptor was taken from a female donor in good health, enrolled as a control in a pregnancy study. Sequenced material: CD4+ T cells from peripheral blood mononuclear cells, taken in the third trimester of pregnancy. The CDR3 sequence is CASSLVGGQGVIQYF. As DNA, the CDR3 is TGCGCCAGCAGCTTGGTGGGCGGCCAGGGGGTGATTCAGTACTTC.